A selection of T cell receptor beta chains follows, all from one sample in a study of cytomegalovirus exposure and HLA in healthy donors. TCRdb's table, derived via immunoSEQ multiplex PCR, lists solely in-frame clones and lacks some. The sample consists of 65,000 to 100,000 clones, nearly 80% of them appearing once. Material for sequencing was PBMCs. The source is a female donor in good health and CMV-seronegative. CDR3s include the opening cysteine and the closing phenylalanine or tryptophan. A D gene is named only where the DNA matches it firmly. Not every row has a clone size; where given, it reads once, few, many or a size class.

d_gene	abundance	v_gene	j_gene	CDR3nt	CDR3aa
-	-	TRBV15	TRBJ2-2	TGTGCCACCAGCAGATCCTTGAGCAGGGAGCTGTTTTTT	CATSRSLSRELFF
-	-	TRBV7-4	TRBJ1-3	TGTGCCAGCAGCCCCTGCAGGTCTGGAAACACCATATATTTT	CASSPCRSGNTIYF
TRBD1	-	TRBV4-2	TRBJ1-5	TGTGCCAGCAGCCAAGAACGGGACAGCGGACGGCCCCAGCATTTT	CASSQERDSGRPQHF
TRBD1	few	TRBV6-1	TRBJ1-4	TGTGCCAGCAGTGAGTCCGGGACAGAAGATGAAAAACTGTTTTTT	CASSESGTEDEKLFF
TRBD2	-	TRBV29-1	TRBJ2-3	TGCAGCGCACAGACTAGCGCAGATACGCAGTATTTT	CSAQTSADTQYF
-	-	TRBV5-1	TRBJ1-5	TGCGCCAGCAGCCCGACAGGAGATAGCAATCAGCCCCAGCATTTT	CASSPTGDSNQPQHF
-	-	TRBV2	TRBJ2-7	TGTGCCAGCAGGTCGGGACTGAGCTACGAGCAGTACTTC	CASRSGLSYEQYF
TRBD1	few	TRBV4-2	TRBJ1-1	TGTGCCAGCAGCCAAGATCCAGGGACAGGAAACACTGAAGCTTTCTTT	CASSQDPGTGNTEAFF
TRBD1	-	TRBV30	TRBJ2-7	TGTGCCTGGAGTCCCTCCCGGGACAGCTACGAGCAGTACTTC	CAWSPSRDSYEQYF
-	-	TRBV9	TRBJ2-5	TGTGCCAGCAGCGTAGGGATTAGCGGAGAGACCCAGTACTTC	CASSVGISGETQYF
TRBD2	-	TRBV10-1	TRBJ2-1	TGCGCCACAGGGACTAGCGGGACGGTCTACAATGAGCAGTTCTTC	CATGTSGTVYNEQFF
-	-	TRBV6-1	TRBJ2-6	TGTGCCAGCAGTGAACAGGCAGGGTGGTCTGGGGCCAACGTCCTGACTTTC	CASSEQAGWSGANVLTF
-	-	TRBV4-1	TRBJ1-2	TGCGCCAGCAGCCAAGACAGGAACTATGGCTACACCTTC	CASSQDRNYGYTF
TRBD2	few	TRBV19	TRBJ2-5	TGTGCCAGTAGTCCGGGGGGGGTTGGAGAGACCCAGTACTTC	CASSPGGVGETQYF
-	-	TRBV5-4	TRBJ2-2	TGTGCCAGCAGCTCGGGACTGATGAACACCGGGGAGCTGTTTTTT	CASSSGLMNTGELFF
-	-	TRBV18	TRBJ2-7	TGTGCCAGCTCACCCGACAGAAGCGAGCAGTACTTC	CASSPDRSEQYF
TRBD1	-	TRBV13	TRBJ1-5	TGTGCCAGCAGCAAACAGGGGGCTGGACAGCCCCAGCATTTT	CASSKQGAGQPQHF
-	-	TRBV11-2	TRBJ2-1	TGTGCCAGCAGCTTAGGGGGGGAGAGCTCCTACAATGAGCAGTTCTTC	CASSLGGESSYNEQFF
-	-	TRBV4-2	TRBJ2-7	TGTGCCAGCAGCCAGAGGACTTGGGGCGAGCAGTACTTC	CASSQRTWGEQYF
TRBD1	-	TRBV14	TRBJ2-3	TGTGCCAGCAGTCTCCTAAGACAGGGGAAGACAGATACGCAGTATTTT	CASSLLRQGKTDTQYF
-	once	TRBV5-1	TRBJ1-1	TGCGCCAGCAGTCCGGGAGACACTGAAGCTTTCTTT	CASSPGDTEAFF
TRBD1	-	TRBV18	TRBJ2-5	TGTGCCAGCTCACCGGGACAGGGGGAGACCCAGTACTTC	CASSPGQGETQYF
TRBD2	-	TRBV27	TRBJ2-7	TGTGCCAGCAGGCCGATAGCGGGAGTGGGCTACGAGCAGTACTTC	CASRPIAGVGYEQYF
TRBD2	large	TRBV27	TRBJ2-2	TGTGCCAGCAGTCCCCTGGGTAGCGGGAGGGCGCGGGAGCTGTTTTTT	CASSPLGSGRARELFF
-	-	TRBV4-2	TRBJ2-3	TGTGCCAGCAGCCAAGGGGGACTCGAGAGCACAGATACGCAGTATTTT	CASSQGGLESTDTQYF
-	-	TRBV4-1	TRBJ1-5	TGCGCCAGCAGCCAAGACAGGGCGGTGGGACAGCCCCAGCATTTT	CASSQDRAVGQPQHF
TRBD1	-	TRBV9	TRBJ2-2	TGTGCCAGCAGCGTAGCCGGGACAGGGCACTCCGGGGAGCTGTTTTTT	CASSVAGTGHSGELFF
TRBD1	-	TRBV6-6	TRBJ1-2	TGTGCCAGCAGTCAGGACAGGGGTGGTAACTATGGCTACACCTTC	CASSQDRGGNYGYTF
-	-	TRBV5-6	TRBJ2-7	TGTGCCAGCAGCTTCGACAGCTCCTACGAGCAGTACTTC	CASSFDSSYEQYF
TRBD2	-	TRBV29-1	TRBJ2-5	TGCAGCGGCGGGGGGAAGGAGACCCAGTACTTC	CSGGGKETQYF
TRBD1	-	TRBV2	TRBJ2-7	TGTGCCAGCAGTCGGGGACAGGACTGGAGTGAAGTATTGTTC	CASSRGQDWSEVLF
-	-	TRBV2	TRBJ2-2	TGTGCCAGCAACCCAGGGTTCACCGGGGAGCTGTTTTTT	CASNPGFTGELFF
TRBD1	-	TRBV5-1	TRBJ2-5	TGCGCCAGCAGCCCCGGTGGGACAGGGGCCCAAGAGACCCAGTACTTC	CASSPGGTGAQETQYF
-	-	TRBV27	TRBJ2-6	TGTGCCAGCAGTTCACTGAACTCTGGGGCCAACGTCCTGACTTTC	CASSSLNSGANVLTF
-	-	TRBV28	TRBJ1-2	TGTGCCAGCACCACACCCAGGGGTCTAGTCTATGGCTACACCTTC	CASTTPRGLVYGYTF
-	-	TRBV11-2	TRBJ1-2	TGTGCCAGCAGCTTAAATGGACTCGGGGGGCTGCTATCTGGCTACACCTTC	CASSLNGLGGLLSGYTF
-	once	TRBV27	TRBJ2-1	TGTGCCAGCAGCATCAGGGACTCCAATGAGCAGTTCTTC	CASSIRDSNEQFF
TRBD1	-	TRBV29-1	TRBJ1-5	TGCAGCGTAGGACAGGGAAATCAGCCTCAGCATTTT	CSVGQGNQPQHF
TRBD1	-	TRBV18	TRBJ1-4	TGTGCCAGCTCACCCCCCGGGACAGCTGCAACTAATGAAAAACTGTTTTTT	CASSPPGTAATNEKLFF
TRBD2	-	TRBV19	TRBJ2-7	TGTGCCAGTACCTCCGGGACTAGCAACTACGAGCAGTACTTC	CASTSGTSNYEQYF
-	-	TRBV18	TRBJ2-2	TGTGCCAGCTCCCCACAGGGAGGAGACCTCGGTTCCGGGGAGCTGTTTTTT	CASSPQGGDLGSGELFF
TRBD1	-	TRBV6-6	TRBJ1-1	TGTGCCAGCGGATCGGTGGGACAGCCCGGAAGAGCTTTCTTT	CASGSVGQPGRAFF
TRBD1	-	TRBV5-6	TRBJ2-7	TGTGCCAGCAGCTTGCTCCGGGACAGGGTCTCCCCACGCGAGCAGTACTTC	CASSLLRDRVSPREQYF